A selection of T cell receptor beta chains follows, all from one sample in a study of a mutant IDH1 vaccine in newly diagnosed glioma. Their target antigens are unknown. Sequencing used immunoSEQ multiplex PCR; TCRdb keeps in-frame clones, though not all of them. The sample includes 39,000 or so clones, approximately 80% of them seen just once. This specimen consisted of PBMCs, obtained from a glioma patient whose treatment included an IDH1 peptide vaccine. Receptor source: a man aged 35 to 55 with glioma. Each CDR3 is given with its conserved first and last residue. Fields, in order: J gene, clone size, D gene, V gene, CDR3 DNA, CDR3 protein. The D gene is left open where the match is weak. Only some rows state a clone size, as once, few, many or a class for expanded clones.

>TRBJ1-4|.|.|TRBV6-5
TGTGCCAGCAGGGGCTACTACGCAACTAATGAAAAACTGTTTTTT
CASRGYYATNEKLFF
>TRBJ1-4|.|TRBD1|TRBV7-9
TGTGCCAGCAGCCCGGGGACAGGGGCCCGGGAAAAACTGTTTTTT
CASSPGTGAREKLFF
>TRBJ2-2|.|TRBD2|TRBV5-1
TGCGCCAGCAGCTTGGCCCTAGCGGGGACCGGGGAGCTGTTTTTT
CASSLALAGTGELFF
>TRBJ1-2|.|.|TRBV2
TGTGCCAGCAGTAAGGACGGACTCTATGGCTACACCTTC
CASSKDGLYGYTF
>TRBJ1-5|.|.|TRBV7-9
TGTGCCAGCAGCTTAGACGGACAGTCGCGACAGCCCCAGCATTTT
CASSLDGQSRQPQHF
>TRBJ1-6|few|.|TRBV30
TGTGCCTGGAGGCCCTCCTCCTATAATTCACCCCTCCACTTT
CAWRPSSYNSPLHF
>TRBJ2-1|.|TRBD2|TRBV7-7
TGTGCTAGCAGCCTACAGGGTTCGGGGGGGAGCTCCTACAATGAGCAGTTCTTC
CASSLQGSGGSSYNEQFF
>TRBJ1-1|.|.|TRBV10-1
TGCGCCAGCAGTGGGACCGCTCGGGGTGAAGCTTTCTTT
CASSGTARGEAFF
>TRBJ2-3|.|.|TRBV6-1
TGTGCCAGCAGTGAAGGTCTAGCAGATACGCAGTATTTT
CASSEGLADTQYF
>TRBJ2-7|.|TRBD2|TRBV19
TGTGCCAGTAGCACGGGAGGCAGGGCGCCCTACGAGCAGTACTTC
CASSTGGRAPYEQYF
>TRBJ2-1|.|.|TRBV9
TGTGCCAGCAGCGTAGTGCGGGCAAGCTCCTACAATGAGCAGTTCTTC
CASSVVRASSYNEQFF
>TRBJ1-2|few|.|TRBV19
TGTGCCAGTAGTATCGTAACAGACCCCTATGGCTACACCTTC
CASSIVTDPYGYTF
>TRBJ2-7|.|.|TRBV2
TGTGCCAGCAGTGAAGCAAGAGGGGTGGGATCCTACGAGCAGTACTTC
CASSEARGVGSYEQYF
>TRBJ1-1|.|TRBD1|TRBV7-8
TGTGCCAGCAGCCCACAGGGGGCTAAAGTTGACGGAGCTTTCTTT
CASSPQGAKVDGAFF
>TRBJ1-1|.|.|TRBV4-1
TGCGCCAGCAGCCAAGTCTTTAGGTCTAGGGGACGGTTGAACACTGAAGCTTTCTTT
CASSQVFRSRGRLNTEAFF
>TRBJ2-7|.|TRBD2|TRBV5-1
TGCGCCAGCAGCCTCGGAACTGGGACTATTCTCTACGAGCAGTACTTC
CASSLGTGTILYEQYF
>TRBJ1-4|few|.|TRBV5-4
TGTGCCAGCAGCCCGGCGGGACATGATGAAAAACTGTTTTTT
CASSPAGHDEKLFF
>TRBJ1-2|.|.|TRBV6-5
TGTGCCAGCAGTGACAGGTACGGCGGCTACACCTTC
CASSDRYGGYTF
>TRBJ1-6|.|.|TRBV30
TGTGCCTGGAGACAGGGTTCGAGTTCACCCCTCCACTTT
CAWRQGSSSPLHF